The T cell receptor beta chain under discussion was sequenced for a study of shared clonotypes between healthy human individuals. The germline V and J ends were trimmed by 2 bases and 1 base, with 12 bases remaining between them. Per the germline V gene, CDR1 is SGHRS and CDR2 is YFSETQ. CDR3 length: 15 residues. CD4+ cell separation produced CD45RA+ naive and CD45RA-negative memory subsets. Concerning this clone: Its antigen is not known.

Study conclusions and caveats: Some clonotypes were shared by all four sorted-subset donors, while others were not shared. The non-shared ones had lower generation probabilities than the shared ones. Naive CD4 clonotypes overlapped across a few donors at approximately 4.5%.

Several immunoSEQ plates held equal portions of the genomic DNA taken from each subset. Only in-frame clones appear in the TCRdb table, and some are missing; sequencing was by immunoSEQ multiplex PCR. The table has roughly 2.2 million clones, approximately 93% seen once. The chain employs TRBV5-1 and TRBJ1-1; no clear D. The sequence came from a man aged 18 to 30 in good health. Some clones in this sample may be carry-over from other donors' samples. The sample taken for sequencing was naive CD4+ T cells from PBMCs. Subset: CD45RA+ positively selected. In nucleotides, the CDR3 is TGCGCCAGCAGCTTACCCTCCGACCCGAACACTGAAGCTTTCTTT. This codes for CASSLPSDPNTEAFF.